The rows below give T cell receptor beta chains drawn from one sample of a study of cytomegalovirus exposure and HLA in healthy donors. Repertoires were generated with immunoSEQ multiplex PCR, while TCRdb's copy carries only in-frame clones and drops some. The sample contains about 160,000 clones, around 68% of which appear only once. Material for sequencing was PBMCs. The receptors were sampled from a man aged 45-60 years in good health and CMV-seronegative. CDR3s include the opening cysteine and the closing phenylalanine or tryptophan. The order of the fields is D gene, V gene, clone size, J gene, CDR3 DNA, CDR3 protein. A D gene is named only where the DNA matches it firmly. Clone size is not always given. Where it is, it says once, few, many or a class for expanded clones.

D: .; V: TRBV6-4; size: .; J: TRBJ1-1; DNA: TGTGCCAGCAGATTACAGGAGAACACTGAAGCTTTCTTT; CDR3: CASRLQENTEAFF
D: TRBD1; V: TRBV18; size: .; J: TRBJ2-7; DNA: TGTGCCAGCTCACCGACCGGGACAGTCTACGAGCAGTACTTC; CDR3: CASSPTGTVYEQYF
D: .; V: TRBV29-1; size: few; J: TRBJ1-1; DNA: TGCAGCGTGTGCGGGGAGGGGTACACTGAAGCTTTCTTT; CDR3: CSVCGEGYTEAFF
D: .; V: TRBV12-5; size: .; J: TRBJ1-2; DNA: TGTGCTAGTGGTTTGGTACACGGATTCAGCGATGGCTACACCTTC; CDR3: CASGLVHGFSDGYTF
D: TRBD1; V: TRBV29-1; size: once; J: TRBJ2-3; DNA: TGCAGCGCTGAAGGGAGCAGGGGGCTTACAGATACGCAGTATTTT; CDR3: CSAEGSRGLTDTQYF
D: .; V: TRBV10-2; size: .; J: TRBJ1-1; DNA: TGCGCCAGCAGGACACCCGGAAGGCCTGAAGCTTTCTTT; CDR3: CASRTPGRPEAFF
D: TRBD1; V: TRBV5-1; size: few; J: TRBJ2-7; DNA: TGCGCCAGCAGCCTCGGACAGGGGCGCTCCTACGAGCAGTACTTC; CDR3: CASSLGQGRSYEQYF
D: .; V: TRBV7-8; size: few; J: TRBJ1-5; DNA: TGTGCCAGCAGCTTGGAACAGGTTAGCAATCAGCCCCAGCATTTT; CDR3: CASSLEQVSNQPQHF
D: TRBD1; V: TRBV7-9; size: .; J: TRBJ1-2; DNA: TGTGCCAGCAGCCAGGGGGAAGGTGGCTACACCTTC; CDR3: CASSQGEGGYTF
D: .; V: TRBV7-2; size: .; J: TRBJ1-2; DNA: TGTGCCAGCAGCCTTGACAGGTCGAAAGCTAACTATGGCTACACCTTC; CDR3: CASSLDRSKANYGYTF
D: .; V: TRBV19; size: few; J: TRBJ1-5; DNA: TGTGCCGTAGCGGCAGCCCTCAATCAGCCCCAGCATTTT; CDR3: CAVAAALNQPQHF
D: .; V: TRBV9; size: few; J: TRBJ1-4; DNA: TGTGCCAGCAGCGTCCTCCCGGGTACAACTAATGAAAAACTGTTTTTT; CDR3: CASSVLPGTTNEKLFF
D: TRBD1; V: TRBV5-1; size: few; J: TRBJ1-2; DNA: TGCGCCAGCAGCTCCGAGACAGGGACATATGGCTACACCTTC; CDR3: CASSSETGTYGYTF
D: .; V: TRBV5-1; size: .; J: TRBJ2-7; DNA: TGCGCCAGCAGCTGGAGGGACGGATCCTACGAGCAGTACTTC; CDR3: CASSWRDGSYEQYF
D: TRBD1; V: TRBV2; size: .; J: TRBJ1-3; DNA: TGTGCCACACAAACCGGGACAGTAACCCACTCTGGAAACACCATATATTTT; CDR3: CATQTGTVTHSGNTIYF
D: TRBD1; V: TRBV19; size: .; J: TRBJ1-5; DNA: TGTGCCAGTAGTGGGGGGCGGCAGGGGGATCAGCCCCAGCATTTT; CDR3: CASSGGRQGDQPQHF
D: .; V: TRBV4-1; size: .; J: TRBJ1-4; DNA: TGCGCCAGCAGCCCGGGGATTCTTGCAACTAATGAAAAACTGTTTTTT; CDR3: CASSPGILATNEKLFF
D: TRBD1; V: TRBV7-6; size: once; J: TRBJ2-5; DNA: TGTGCCAGCAGCTCACAGGGGGCGTCAGGAAGAGAGACCCAGTACTTC; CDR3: CASSSQGASGRETQYF
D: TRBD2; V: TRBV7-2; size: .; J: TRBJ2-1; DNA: TGTGCCAGCAGCTTAGATAGGACTAGCGGGATCAATGAGCAGTTCTTC; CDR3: CASSLDRTSGINEQFF
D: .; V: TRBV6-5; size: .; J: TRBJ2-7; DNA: TGTGCCAGCAGACCTAGACAGGTTACAATCCACGAGCAGTACTTC; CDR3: CASRPRQVTIHEQYF
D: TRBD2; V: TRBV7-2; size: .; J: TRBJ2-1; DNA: TGTGCCAGCACCCCCCGGGGGGACGTCTACAATGAGCAGTTCTTC; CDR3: CASTPRGDVYNEQFF
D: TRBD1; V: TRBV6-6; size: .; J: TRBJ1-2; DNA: TGTGCCAGCAGCGGACAGGAGTATGGCTACACCTTC; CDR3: CASSGQEYGYTF
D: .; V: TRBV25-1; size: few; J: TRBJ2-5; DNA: TGTGCCAGCAGTGACGCGTTTACAGAGACCCAGTACTTC; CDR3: CASSDAFTETQYF
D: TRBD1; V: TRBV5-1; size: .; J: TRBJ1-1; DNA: TGCGCCAGCAGCTTGGGGACAGGGATGAACACTGAAGCTTTCTTT; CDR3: CASSLGTGMNTEAFF
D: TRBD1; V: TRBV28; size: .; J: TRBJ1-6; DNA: TGTGCCAGCAGCTTCCCGACAGGGGTCTCACCCCTCCACTTT; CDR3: CASSFPTGVSPLHF
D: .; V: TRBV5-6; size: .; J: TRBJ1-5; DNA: TGTGCCAGCAGCTTGGCCTTGGAGGGCTATCAGCCCCAGCATTTT; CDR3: CASSLALEGYQPQHF
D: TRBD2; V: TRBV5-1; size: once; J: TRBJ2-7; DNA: TGCGCCAGCAGCTTGTACGGGGGGGACAACTACGAGCAGTACTTC; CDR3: CASSLYGGDNYEQYF
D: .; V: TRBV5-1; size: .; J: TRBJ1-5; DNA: TGCGCCAGCAGCTTGGAAGCAGGGCTCAATCAGCCCCAGCATTTT; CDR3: CASSLEAGLNQPQHF
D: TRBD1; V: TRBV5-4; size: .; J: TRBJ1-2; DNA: TGTGCCAGCAGCTACGACAGGGGATATGGCTACACCTTC; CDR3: CASSYDRGYGYTF